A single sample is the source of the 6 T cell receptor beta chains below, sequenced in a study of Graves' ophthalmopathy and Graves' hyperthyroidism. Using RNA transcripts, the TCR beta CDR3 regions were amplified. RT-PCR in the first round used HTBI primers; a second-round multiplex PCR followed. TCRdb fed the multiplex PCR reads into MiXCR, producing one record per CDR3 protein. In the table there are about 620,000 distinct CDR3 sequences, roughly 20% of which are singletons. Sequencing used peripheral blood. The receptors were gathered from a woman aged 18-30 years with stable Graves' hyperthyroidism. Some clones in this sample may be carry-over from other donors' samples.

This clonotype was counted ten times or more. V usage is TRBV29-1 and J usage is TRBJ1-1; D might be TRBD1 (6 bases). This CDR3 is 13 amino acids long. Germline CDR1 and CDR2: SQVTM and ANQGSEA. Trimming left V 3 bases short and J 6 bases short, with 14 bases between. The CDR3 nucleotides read TGCAGCGTTGACAGGGGTGGTTTGTCTGAAGCTTTCTTT. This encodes CSVDRGGLSEAFF.

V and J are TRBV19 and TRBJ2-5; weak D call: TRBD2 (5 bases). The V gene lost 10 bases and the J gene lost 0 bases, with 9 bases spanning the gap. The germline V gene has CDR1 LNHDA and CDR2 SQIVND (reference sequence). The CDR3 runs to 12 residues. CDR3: CAIKDYQETQYF. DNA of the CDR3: TGTGCCATTAAGGACTACCAAGAGACCCAGTACTTC. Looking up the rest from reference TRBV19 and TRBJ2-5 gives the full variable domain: DGGITQSPKYLFRKEGQNVTLSCEQNLNHDAMYWYRQDPGQGLRLIYYSQIVNDFQKGDIAEGYSVSREKKESFPLTVTSAQKNPTAFYLCAIKDYQETQYFGPGTRLLVL.

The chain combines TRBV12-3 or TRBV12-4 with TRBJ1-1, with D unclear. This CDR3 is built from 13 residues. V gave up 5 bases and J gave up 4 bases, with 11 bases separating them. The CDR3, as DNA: TGTGCCAGCAGTCGGGCCCGGGGCACTGAAGCTTTCTTT. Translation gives CASSRARGTEAFF.

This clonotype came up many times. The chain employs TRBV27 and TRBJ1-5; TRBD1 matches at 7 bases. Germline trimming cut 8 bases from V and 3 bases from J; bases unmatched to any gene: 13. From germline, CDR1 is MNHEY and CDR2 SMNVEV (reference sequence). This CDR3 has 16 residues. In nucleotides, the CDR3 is TGTGCCAGCCGGCCCCTAAGACAGGGACCCAATCAGCCCCAGCATTTT. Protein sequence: CASRPLRQGPNQPQHF.

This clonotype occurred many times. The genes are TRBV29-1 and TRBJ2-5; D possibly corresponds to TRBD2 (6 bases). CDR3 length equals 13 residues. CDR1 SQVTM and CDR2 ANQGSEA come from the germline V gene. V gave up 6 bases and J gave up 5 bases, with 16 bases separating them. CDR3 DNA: TGCAGCGTGGATAGCGGCTCTGGGGAGACCCAGTACTTC. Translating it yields CSVDSGSGETQYF.

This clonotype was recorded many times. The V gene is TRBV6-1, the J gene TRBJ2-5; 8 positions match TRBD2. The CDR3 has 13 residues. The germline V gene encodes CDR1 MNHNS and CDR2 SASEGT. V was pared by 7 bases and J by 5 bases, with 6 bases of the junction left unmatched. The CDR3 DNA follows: TGTGCCAGCACCCGGGAGCGGGGGGAGACCCAGTACTTC. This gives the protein CASTRERGETQYF.